The T cell receptor beta chain under discussion was sequenced for a study of blood T cell repertoires in COVID-19. Background on the study: Researchers got acute and convalescent COVID-19 samples from the United States, Italy and Spain. In each case, the material was cDNA or gDNA derived from T cells, B-cell-depleted T cells, or PBMCs.

J gave up 8 bases and V 6 bases, and 11 bases lay outside the gene matches. CDR3 size: 15 residues. The germline CDR1 and CDR2 sequences are MDHEN and SYDVKM. Authors' methods: From reference gene primer amplification, estimates of nucleated cell counts were derived. Method: immunoSEQ multiplex PCR; TCRdb's copy keeps in-frame clones and lacks some. V and J calls and clone size are as listed in that table; D and trimming were resolved from the DNA. The sample records roughly 66,000 clones, over 80% being singletons. The chain links TRBV28 to TRBJ1-4, with TRBD1 matching 8 bases. The TCR was taken from a human donor in a cohort sampled during active COVID-19. The specimen was peripheral blood. CDR3 protein: CASSSATGVREKLFF. The CDR3 region has the DNA TGTGCCAGCAGCTCTGCGACAGGGGTTCGGGAAAAACTGTTTTTT.